One and the same sample provided the 9 T cell receptor beta chains below, sequenced in a study of cytomegalovirus exposure and HLA in healthy donors. PCR primers comprised 60 Vbeta and 13 Jbeta primers. Method: immunoSEQ multiplex PCR; TCRdb's copy keeps in-frame clones and lacks some. This sample has 150,000 to 200,000 clones, with just under 80% found just once. Sequences were obtained from PBMCs. The receptor set was obtained from a woman in her twenties or thirties in good health and CMV-seronegative.

Only one count was recorded for this clone. This chain connects TRBV5-1 to TRBJ2-1; TRBD2 matches at 12 bases. There are 17 residues in the CDR3. CDR1 is SGHRS, CDR2 YFSETQ, per germline. The trim removed 4 bases at V and 7 bases at J, leaving 12 bases unmatched. Here the CDR3 reads CASSLPPLAGGGNEQFF. CDR3 nucleotides: TGCGCCAGCAGCCTCCCTCCACTAGCGGGGGGAGGGAATGAGCAGTTCTTC.

The chain recombines TRBV27 with TRBJ2-7; maybe TRBD2 (6 bases). The germline CDR1 and CDR2 sequences are MNHEY and SMNVEV (reference sequence). V lost 6 bases to trimming and J lost 2 bases, with 23 bases between them. The CDR3 loop spans 17 amino acids. CDR3 DNA sequence: TGTGCCAGCAGGGCAACAGTTGGGGGGACCCGACCCTACGAGCAGTACTTC. It yields the protein CASRATVGGTRPYEQYF.

This chain joins TRBV6-5 and TRBJ2-7; D is uncertain. This CDR3 is 13 amino acids long. Germline assignment: CDR1 MNHEY and CDR2 SVGAGI. V was shortened by 3 bases and J by 4 bases, with 10 bases between the two germline ends. The CDR3 coding sequence is TGTGCCAGCAGTTATCAGGATTCTTACGAGCAGTACTTC. This sequence encodes CASSYQDSYEQYF.

This clone was observed a few times. The V and J genes are TRBV7-9 and TRBJ2-7, with a tentative D call TRBD1 (5 bases). The CDR3 has 17 residues. V was pared by 2 bases and J by 0 bases, with 17 bases between. Germline CDR1 reads SEHNR; CDR2 reads FQNEAQ (reference sequence). DNA for the CDR3: TGTGCCAGCAGCTTATGGGGCAGGGCCGAGAGCTCCTACGAGCAGTACTTC. Its protein product is CASSLWGRAESSYEQYF. Full variable domain (remainder filled in from reference TRBV7-9 and TRBJ2-7): DTGVSQNPRHKITKRGQNVTFRCDPISEHNRLYWYRQTLGQGPEFLTYFQNEAQLEKSRLLSDRFSAERPKGSFSTLEIQRTEQGDSAMYLCASSLWGRAESSYEQYFGPGTRLTVT.

This chain joins TRBV6-6 and TRBJ1-5; TRBD1 might be the D (5 bases). The length of the CDR3 is 14 residues. CDR1 and CDR2 from the germline V gene are MNHNY and SVGAGI (reference sequence). With 2 bases removed from V and 7 bases from J, the gap between germline ends came to 12 bases. This CDR3 reads CASSYEGAWQPQHF. CDR3 bases: TGTGCCAGCAGTTACGAAGGGGCTTGGCAGCCCCAGCATTTT.

The rearrangement joins TRBV6-5 to TRBJ2-3; D unclear. This CDR3 contains 13 residues. Germline lookup yields CDR1 MNHEY and CDR2 SVGAGI. Trimming took 2 bases from V and 2 from J, leaving 5 bases between them. In nucleotides, the CDR3 is TGTGCCAGCAGTTACACTGCCACAGATACGCAGTATTTT. Translation: CASSYTATDTQYF.

This sequence joins TRBV7-6 and TRBJ2-2; 7 bases align to TRBD2. After removal of 7 bases from V and 5 bases from J, the junction contained 10 bases not matched to a gene. Germline V gene sequence: CDR1 SGHVS, CDR2 FNYEAQ. The CDR3 has 15 residues. CDR3 bases: TGTGCCAGCACCGCTAGACTAGCCCAAACCGGGGAGCTGTTTTTT. Translating gives CASTARLAQTGELFF. The whole variable domain, filled in from reference TRBV7-6 and TRBJ2-2, reads GAGVSQSPRYKVTKRGQDVALRCDPISGHVSLYWYRQALGQGPEFLTYFNYEAQQDKSGLPNDRFSAERPEGSISTLTIQRTEQRDSAMYRCASTARLAQTGELFFGEGSRLTVL.

The chain combines TRBV9 with TRBJ1-1; possibly TRBD1 for D (6 bases). The CDR3 covers 14 residues. Germline V gene data show CDR1 as SGDLS and CDR2 as YYNGEE. V was cut by 3 bases and J by 0 bases, with 9 bases left in between. The DNA of the CDR3 is TGTGCCAGCAGCGATACAGGGTTGAACACTGAAGCTTTCTTT. Amino acid sequence: CASSDTGLNTEAFF.

As to this clone: One end of the junction is discordant with germline, which a read error may explain. The CDR3 here is CACMNGRVYERFF. In DNA, the CDR3 is TGTGCCTGCATGAATGGTCGTGTCTATGAGCGGTTCTTC. J is TRBJ2-1 and V is TRBV30; D ambiguous. Germline CDR1 and CDR2: GTSNPN and SVGIG (reference sequence). The CDR3 is 13 residues long.